Sequencing of this T cell receptor beta chain was carried out in a study of tumor and adjacent non-tumor tissue in lung cancer (dated by TCRdb to 2017 to 2018). In the study overall: By cancer type, the cohort comprised eleven to twelve adenocarcinoma patients, a couple of squamous cell carcinoma patients and 1 small cell lung cancer patient. The approximately 15 patients were aged roughly 31 to 80 years, included around ten men and 5 women, and had TNM stage I to III disease. A total of some 130,000,000 productive TCRbeta reads were generated by sequencing, corresponding to an average of roughly 4.1 million reads per sample. The study compared bulk TCRbeta repertoires between lung tumor tissue and matched distant non-tumor lung tissue from about 14 lung cancer patients. Under 35 paired specimens, one tumor and one normal lung sample per patient, were profiled by TCRbeta CDR3 sequencing.

From its cysteine to its phenylalanine, the CDR3 spans 14 amino acids. Only the CDR3 part of the read is kept: 42 bases, read in frame from the first base. From a lookup of the germline V gene, CDR1 and CDR2 are SQVTM and ANQGSEA. Library construction relied on multiplex PCR. The sequencing machine was an Illumina HiSeq 2500. Following protocols modified from ARM-PCR, the researchers constructed TCRbeta libraries through three rounds of nested PCR with primers (Table S4). Before sequencing, PCR products of 200-500 bp were cut from the gel and purified using the QIAquick gel extraction kit. As for how the authors treated the data: Trimmomatic was used to clean the reads, FLASH merged the cleaned reads into complete CDR3 sequences, and MiTCR assigned the sequences to V(D)J germline segments. VDJtools was used to compute clonal diversity as the inverse Simpson's index. In-frame sequences lacking a premature stop codon were counted as productive reads. The raw public data were reprocessed by TCRdb itself: fastp quality trimming at Q25, MiXCR clonotype calling, in-frame beta chains only. All rows with the same CDR3 protein become a single entry with the most common DNA and genes. Here the V and J calls rest on TCRdb's processing, not on the authors' analysis. Within this sample are 90,000 to 130,000 distinct CDR3 sequences, with nearly 85% of them counted one time only. The leading ten clones occupy more than 20% of the sample.

About this clonotype itself: Its antigen remains unidentified. At one of its ends the junction is not consistent with the germline gene, which may arise from a read error.

What the authors observed across the whole study: TCR diversity was significantly higher in younger patients, and higher tumor TCR diversity was associated with shorter overall and disease-free survival. The sequencing platform is not named in the methods, and unique molecular identifiers are not mentioned. Only around 14 patients were in the cohort, and the authors stated that larger samples and more detailed clinical data are needed. Significantly higher TCR diversity (inverse Simpson) was observed in tumor tissue than in normal lung tissue (around 450 vs 150, P = 0.0075, Mann-Whitney U test). In normal lung, the top 100 clones accounted for a significantly larger cumulative share of the repertoire than in tumor tissue. Because peripheral blood was not sequenced, the blood TCRbeta repertoires of the lung cancer patients in the study went unexamined.

RNA was isolated from bulk, unsorted tissue, and RNA quality was assessed with a NanoDrop ND-1000 and an Agilent 2100. The donors were newly diagnosed lung cancer patients admitted for thoracic surgery in China from August to November 2014 who had not received prior chemotherapy. Patients who had received previous radiotherapy or chemotherapy, or who had another concurrent cancer, were excluded from the study. Pieces of surgical tissue measuring roughly 1-2.2 cm3 were kept in RNAlater solution and held at -80 degrees C until needed. The sequence is built from TRBV29-1 and TRBJ2-3; 11 bases in the middle match TRBD2. Sequenced sample: lung tumor tissue. This TCR came from a man between 70 and 80 years old with non-small cell lung cancer. The CDR3 protein sequence reads: CSAAGTSGTDAQYF. The DNA sequence is given as TGCAGTGCCGCCGGGACTAGCGGCACAGATGCGCAGTATTTT.